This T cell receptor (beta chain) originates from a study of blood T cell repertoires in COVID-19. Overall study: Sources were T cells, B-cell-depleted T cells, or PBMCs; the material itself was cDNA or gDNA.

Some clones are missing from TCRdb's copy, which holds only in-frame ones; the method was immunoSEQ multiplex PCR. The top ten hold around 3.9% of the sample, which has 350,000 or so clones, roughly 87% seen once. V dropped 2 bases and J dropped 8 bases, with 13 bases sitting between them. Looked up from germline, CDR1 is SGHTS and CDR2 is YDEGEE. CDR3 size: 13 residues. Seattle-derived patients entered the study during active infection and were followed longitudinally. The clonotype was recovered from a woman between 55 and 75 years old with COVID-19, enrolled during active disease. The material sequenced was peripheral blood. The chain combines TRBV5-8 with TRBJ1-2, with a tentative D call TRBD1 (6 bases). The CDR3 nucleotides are TGTGCCAGCAGCTTCCAGGGGCCCTTGGGCTACACCTTC. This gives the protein CASSFQGPLGYTF.